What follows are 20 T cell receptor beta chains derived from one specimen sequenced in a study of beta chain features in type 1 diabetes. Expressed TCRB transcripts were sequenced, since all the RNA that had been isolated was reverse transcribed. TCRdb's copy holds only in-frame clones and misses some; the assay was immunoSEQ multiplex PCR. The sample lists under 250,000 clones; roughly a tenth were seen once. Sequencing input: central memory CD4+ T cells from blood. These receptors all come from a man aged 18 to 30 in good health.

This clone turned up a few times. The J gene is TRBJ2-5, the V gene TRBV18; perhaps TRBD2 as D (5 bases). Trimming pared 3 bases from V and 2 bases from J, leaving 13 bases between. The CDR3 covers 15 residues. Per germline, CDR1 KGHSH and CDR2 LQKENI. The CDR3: CASSPRERQQETQYF. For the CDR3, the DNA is TGTGCCAGCTCACCCCGGGAAAGGCAACAAGAGACCCAGTACTTC.

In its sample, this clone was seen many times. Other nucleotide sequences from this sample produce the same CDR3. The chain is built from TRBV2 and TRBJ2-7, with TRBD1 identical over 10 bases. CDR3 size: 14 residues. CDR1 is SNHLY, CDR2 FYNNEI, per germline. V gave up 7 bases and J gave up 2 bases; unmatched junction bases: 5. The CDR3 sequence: CASTRDRGAYEQYF. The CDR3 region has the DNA TGTGCCAGCACCCGGGACAGGGGCGCCTACGAGCAGTACTTC.

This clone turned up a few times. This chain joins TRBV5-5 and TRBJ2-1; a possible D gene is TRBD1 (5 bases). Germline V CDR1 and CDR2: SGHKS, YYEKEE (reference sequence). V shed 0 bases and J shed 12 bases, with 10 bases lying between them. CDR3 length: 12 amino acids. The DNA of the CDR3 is TGTGCCAGCAGCTTGGAGGGGCGCGGGCAGTTCTTC. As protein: CASSLEGRGQFF. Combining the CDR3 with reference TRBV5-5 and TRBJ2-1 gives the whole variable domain DAGVTQSPTHLIKTRGQQVTLRCSPISGHKSVSWYQQVLGQGPQFIFQYYEKEERGRGNFPDRFSARQFPNYSSELNVNALLLGDSALYLCASSLEGRGQFFGPGTRLTVL.

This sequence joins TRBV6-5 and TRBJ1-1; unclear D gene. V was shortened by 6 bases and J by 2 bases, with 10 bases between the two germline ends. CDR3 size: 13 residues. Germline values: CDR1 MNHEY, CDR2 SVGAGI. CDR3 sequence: CASSRLLNTEAFF. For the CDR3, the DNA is TGTGCCAGCAGCCGGCTACTCAACACTGAAGCTTTCTTT.

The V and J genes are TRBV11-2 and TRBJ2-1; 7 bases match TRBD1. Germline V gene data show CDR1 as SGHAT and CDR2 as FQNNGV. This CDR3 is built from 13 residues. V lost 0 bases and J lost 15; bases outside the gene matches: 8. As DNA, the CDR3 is TGTGCCAGCAGCTTAGATCTGGGCGCAGGGGGGTTCTTC. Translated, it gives CASSLDLGAGGFF. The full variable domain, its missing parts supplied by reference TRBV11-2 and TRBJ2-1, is EAGVAQSPRYKIIEKRQSVAFWCNPISGHATLYWYQQILGQGPKLLIQFQNNGVVDDSQLPKDRFSAERLKGVDSTLKIQPAKLEDSAVYLCASSLDLGAGGFFGPGTRLTVL.

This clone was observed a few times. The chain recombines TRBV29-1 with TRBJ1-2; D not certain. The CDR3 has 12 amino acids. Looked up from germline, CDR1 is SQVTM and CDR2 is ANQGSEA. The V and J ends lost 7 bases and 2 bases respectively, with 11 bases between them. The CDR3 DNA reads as TGCAGCGGAGAGGAGGGCAACTATGGCTACACCTTC. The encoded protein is CSGEEGNYGYTF.

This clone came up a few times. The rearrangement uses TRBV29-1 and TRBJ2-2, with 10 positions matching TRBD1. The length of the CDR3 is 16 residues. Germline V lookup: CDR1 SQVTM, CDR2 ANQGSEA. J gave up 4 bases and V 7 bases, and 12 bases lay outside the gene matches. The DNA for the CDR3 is TGCAGCGCCCTCGGAGGGACAGGGGAGGGCACCGGGGAGCTGTTTTTT. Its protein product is CSALGGTGEGTGELFF.

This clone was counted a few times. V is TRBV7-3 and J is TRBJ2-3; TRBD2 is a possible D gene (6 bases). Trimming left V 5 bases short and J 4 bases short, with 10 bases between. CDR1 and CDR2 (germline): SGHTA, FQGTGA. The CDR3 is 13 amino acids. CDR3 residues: CASSPSGADTQYF. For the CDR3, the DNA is TGTGCCAGCAGCCCATCGGGGGCAGATACGCAGTATTTT. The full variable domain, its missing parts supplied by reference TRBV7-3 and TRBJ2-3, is GAGVSQTPSNKVTEKGKYVELRCDPISGHTALYWYRQSLGQGPEFLIYFQGTGAADDSGLPNDRFFAVRPEGSVSTLKIQRTERGDSAVYLCASSPSGADTQYFGPGTRLTVL.

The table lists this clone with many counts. CDR3 residues: CASSGSPGEKLFF. In nucleotides, the CDR3 is TGCGCCAGCAGCGGTTCCCCAGGGGAAAAACTGTTTTTT. The chain joins TRBV5-1 to TRBJ1-4, with a weak D call TRBD1 (5 bases). Trimming cost V 4 bases and J 8 bases, with 12 bases left between them. This CDR3 contains 13 residues. CDR1 is SGHRS, CDR2 YFSETQ, per germline.

The CDR3 loop is CASSPSLGATNEKLFF. Written as DNA, the CDR3 is TGCGCCAGCAGCCCTTCCCTGGGGGCAACTAATGAAAAACTGTTTTTT. The chain recombines TRBV5-1 with TRBJ1-4, with D perhaps matching TRBD1 (5 bases). This CDR3 has 16 residues. The V gene's germline CDR1 is SGHRS and CDR2 YFSETQ. Trimming shortened V by 4 bases and J by 0 bases, and 13 bases separated the two germline ends.

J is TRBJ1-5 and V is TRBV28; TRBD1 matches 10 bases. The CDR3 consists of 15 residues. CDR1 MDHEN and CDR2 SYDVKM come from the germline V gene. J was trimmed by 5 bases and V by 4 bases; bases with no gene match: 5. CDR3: CASSSPGQGHQPQHF. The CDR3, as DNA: TGTGCCAGCAGTTCCCCGGGACAGGGGCATCAGCCCCAGCATTTT.

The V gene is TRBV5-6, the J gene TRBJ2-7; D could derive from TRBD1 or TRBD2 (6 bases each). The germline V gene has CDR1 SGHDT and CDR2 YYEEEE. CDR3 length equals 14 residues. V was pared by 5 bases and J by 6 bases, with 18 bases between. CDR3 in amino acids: CASRQPTGAGEQYF. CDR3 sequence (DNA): TGTGCCAGCAGACAACCCACGGGGGCGGGCGAGCAGTACTTC.

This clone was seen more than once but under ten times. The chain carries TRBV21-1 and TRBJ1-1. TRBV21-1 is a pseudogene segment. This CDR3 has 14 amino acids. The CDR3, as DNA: TGTGCCAGCAGCAAAGTTGGGGAGAGGACTGAAGCTTTCTTT. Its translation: CASSKVGERTEAFF.

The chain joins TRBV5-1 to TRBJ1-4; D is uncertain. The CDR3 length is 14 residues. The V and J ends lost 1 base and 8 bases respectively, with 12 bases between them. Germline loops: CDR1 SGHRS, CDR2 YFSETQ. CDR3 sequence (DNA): TGCGCCAGCAGCTTGACCCAGAATGGGGAAAAACTGTTTTTT. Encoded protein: CASSLTQNGEKLFF.

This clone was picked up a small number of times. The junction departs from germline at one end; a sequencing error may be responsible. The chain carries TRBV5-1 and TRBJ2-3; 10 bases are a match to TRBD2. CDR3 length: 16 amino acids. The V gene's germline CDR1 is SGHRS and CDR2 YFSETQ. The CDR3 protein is CASSLFSSGSIDTQYF. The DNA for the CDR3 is TGCGCCAGCAGCTTGTTCTCTAGCGGGAGCATAGATACGCAGTATTTT.

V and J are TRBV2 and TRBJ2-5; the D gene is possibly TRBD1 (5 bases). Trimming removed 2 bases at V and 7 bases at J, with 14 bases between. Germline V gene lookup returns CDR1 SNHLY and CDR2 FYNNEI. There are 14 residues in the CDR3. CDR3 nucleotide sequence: TGTGCCAGCAGTGAAACGGGCAGGGTTGGGACCCAGTACTTC. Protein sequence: CASSETGRVGTQYF.

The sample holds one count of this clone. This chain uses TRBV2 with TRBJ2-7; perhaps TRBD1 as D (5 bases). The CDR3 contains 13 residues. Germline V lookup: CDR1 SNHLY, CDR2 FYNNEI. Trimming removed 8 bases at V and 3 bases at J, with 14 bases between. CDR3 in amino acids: CASARGEDYEQYF. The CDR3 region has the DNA TGTGCCAGCGCAAGGGGCGAGGACTACGAGCAGTACTTC.

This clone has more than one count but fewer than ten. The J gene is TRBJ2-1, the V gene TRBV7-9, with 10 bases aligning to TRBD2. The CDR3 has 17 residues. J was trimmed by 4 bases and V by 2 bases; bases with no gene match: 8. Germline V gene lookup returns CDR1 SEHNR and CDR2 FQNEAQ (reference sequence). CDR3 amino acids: CASSLLLSGRSYNEQFF. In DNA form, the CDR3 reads TGTGCCAGCAGCTTATTGCTTAGCGGGAGGTCATACAATGAGCAGTTCTTC.

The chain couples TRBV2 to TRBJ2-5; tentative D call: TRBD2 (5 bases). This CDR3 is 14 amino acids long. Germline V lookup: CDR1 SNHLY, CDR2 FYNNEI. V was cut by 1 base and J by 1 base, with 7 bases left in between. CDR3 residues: CASSEGRAQETQYF. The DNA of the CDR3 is TGTGCCAGCAGTGAAGGGCGGGCCCAAGAGACCCAGTACTTC. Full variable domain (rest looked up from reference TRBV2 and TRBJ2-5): EPEVTQTPSHQVTQMGQEVILRCVPISNHLYFYWYRQILGQKVEFLVSFYNNEISEKSEIFDDQFSVERPDGSNFTLKIRSTKLEDSAMYFCASSEGRAQETQYFGPGTRLLVL.

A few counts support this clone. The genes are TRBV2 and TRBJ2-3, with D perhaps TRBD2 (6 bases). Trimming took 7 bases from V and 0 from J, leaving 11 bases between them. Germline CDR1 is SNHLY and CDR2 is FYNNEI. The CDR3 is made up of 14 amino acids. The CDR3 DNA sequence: TGTGCCAGCACCGGCGGGACTAGCACAGATACGCAGTATTTT. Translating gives CASTGGTSTDTQYF.